The 6 T cell receptor beta chains below come from one sample, sequenced in a study of response to subunit inactivated influenza vaccine. TCRdb passed the RT-PCR reads through MiXCR, listing each CDR3 protein once. The data contain more than 700,000 distinct CDR3 sequences, around 20% of them seen just once; the ten biggest clones take up roughly a tenth. The input for sequencing was PBMCs from blood, taken approximately 5 days after vaccination. The receptors were gathered from a man in his fifties or sixties who received an inactivated influenza vaccine.

This clonotype was seen at least ten times. V is TRBV5-1 and J is TRBJ2-2; 7 bases fit TRBD1. This CDR3 spans 14 amino acids. Trimming at V came to 9 bases and at J to 0 bases, leaving 5 bases not matched to a gene. Germline CDR1 and CDR2: SGHRS and YFSETQ. The DNA for the CDR3 is TGCGCCACCCGGGACAGCACGAACACCGGGGAGCTGTTTTTT. This gives the protein CATRDSTNTGELFF.

In its sample, this clonotype was seen a few times. The J gene is TRBJ1-5, the V gene TRBV20-1; the D is unclear. The V gene lost 4 bases and the J gene lost 0 bases, with 10 bases spanning the gap. The germline gives CDR1 DFQATT, CDR2 SNEGSKA (reference sequence). The CDR3 length is 14 residues. In DNA, the CDR3 is TGCAGTGCTATCGCGGGTTATAGCAATCAGCCCCAGCATTTT. Its protein product is CSAIAGYSNQPQHF.

The rearrangement uses TRBV18 and TRBJ1-1, with a tentative D call TRBD1 (5 bases). Per germline, CDR1 KGHSH and CDR2 LQKENI. The CDR3 contains 14 residues. The V end lost 3 bases, the J end lost 6 bases, and 14 bases lay between the germline ends. CDR3 nucleotide sequence: TGTGCCAGCTCACCCAACCAACAGGATCCTGAAGCTTTCTTT. This encodes CASSPNQQDPEAFF.

The sample holds a few counts of this clonotype. The chain is built from TRBV5-6 and TRBJ2-7; D possibly uses TRBD1 or TRBD2 (5 bases each). Trimming pared 9 bases from V and 3 bases from J, leaving 22 bases between. From germline, CDR1 is SGHDT and CDR2 YYEEEE. The CDR3 runs 15 residues. CDR3: CATQLGGGPHYEQYF. The CDR3 coding sequence is TGTGCCACTCAGCTTGGGGGTGGACCACACTACGAGCAGTACTTC. The full variable domain, in which reference TRBV5-6 and TRBJ2-7 provide the parts outside the CDR3, is DAGVTQSPTHLIKTRGQQVTLRCSPKSGHDTVSWYQQALGQGPQFIFQYYEEEERQRGNFPDRFSGHQFPNYSSELNVNALLLGDSALYLCATQLGGGPHYEQYFGPGTRLTVT.

This rearrangement joins TRBV7-2 to TRBJ2-1, with D unresolved. The CDR3 covers 12 residues. V was pared by 3 bases and J by 8 bases, with 8 bases between. Germline V gives CDR1 SGHTA, CDR2 FQGNSA. CDR3 amino acids: CASSLSIHEQFF. DNA for the CDR3: TGTGCCAGCAGCTTGTCAATCCATGAGCAGTTCTTC.

This clonotype was seen more than once but under ten times. The chain carries TRBV24-1 and TRBJ2-1; the match to TRBD1 covers 8 bases. The germline gives CDR1 KGHDR, CDR2 SFDVKD. The trim removed 4 bases at V and 8 bases at J, leaving 9 bases unmatched. This CDR3 spans 15 amino acids. The CDR3 loop is CATSDQGALNYEQFF. As DNA, the CDR3 is TGTGCCACCAGTGACCAGGGGGCGCTTAACTATGAGCAGTTCTTC.